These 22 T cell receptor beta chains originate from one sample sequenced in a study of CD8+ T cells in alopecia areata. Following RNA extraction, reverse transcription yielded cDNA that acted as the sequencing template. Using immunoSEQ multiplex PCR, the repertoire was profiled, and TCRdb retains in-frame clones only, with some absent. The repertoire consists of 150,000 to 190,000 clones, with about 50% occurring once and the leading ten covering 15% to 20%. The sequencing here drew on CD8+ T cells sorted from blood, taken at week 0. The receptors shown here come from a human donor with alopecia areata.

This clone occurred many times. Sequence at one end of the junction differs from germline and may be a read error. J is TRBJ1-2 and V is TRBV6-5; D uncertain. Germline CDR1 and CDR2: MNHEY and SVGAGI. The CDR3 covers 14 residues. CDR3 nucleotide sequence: TGTGCCAGCAGTCACTCCCCTGGACCCTATGGCTACACCTTC. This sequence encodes CASSHSPGPYGYTF.

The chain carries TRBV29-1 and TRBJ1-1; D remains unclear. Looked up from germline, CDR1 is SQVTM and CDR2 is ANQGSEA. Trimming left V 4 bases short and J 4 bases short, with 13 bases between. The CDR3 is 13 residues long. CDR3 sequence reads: CSVASKGSTEAFF. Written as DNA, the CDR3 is TGCAGCGTTGCCTCCAAAGGAAGCACTGAAGCTTTCTTT.

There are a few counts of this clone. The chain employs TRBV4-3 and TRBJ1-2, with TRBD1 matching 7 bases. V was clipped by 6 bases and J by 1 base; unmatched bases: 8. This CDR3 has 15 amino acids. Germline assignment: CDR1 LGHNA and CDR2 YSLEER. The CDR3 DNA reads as TGCGCCAGCAGTCCTAAGCAGGGGGTTAACTATGGCTACACCTTC. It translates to CASSPKQGVNYGYTF.

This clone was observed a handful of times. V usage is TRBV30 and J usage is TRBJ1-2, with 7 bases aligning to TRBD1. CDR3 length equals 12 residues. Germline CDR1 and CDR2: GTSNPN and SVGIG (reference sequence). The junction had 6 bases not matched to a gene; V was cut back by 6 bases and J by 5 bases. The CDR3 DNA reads TGTGCCTGTAGAGGACAGGAGTATGGCTACACCTTC. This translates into CACRGQEYGYTF.

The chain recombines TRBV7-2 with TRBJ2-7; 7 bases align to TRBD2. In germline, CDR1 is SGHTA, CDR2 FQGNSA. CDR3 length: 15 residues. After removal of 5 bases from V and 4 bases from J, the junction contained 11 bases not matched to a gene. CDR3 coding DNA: TGTGCCAGCAGCCTCCAAGCGGGGACCCCATACGAGCAGTACTTC. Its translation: CASSLQAGTPYEQYF.

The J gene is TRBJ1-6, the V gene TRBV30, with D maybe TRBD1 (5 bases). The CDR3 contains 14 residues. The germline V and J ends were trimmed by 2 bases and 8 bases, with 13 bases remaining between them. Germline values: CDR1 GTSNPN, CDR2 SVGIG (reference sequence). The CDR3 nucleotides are TGTGCCTGGAGTATCGGACATGGGGATTCACCCCTCCACTTT. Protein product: CAWSIGHGDSPLHF.

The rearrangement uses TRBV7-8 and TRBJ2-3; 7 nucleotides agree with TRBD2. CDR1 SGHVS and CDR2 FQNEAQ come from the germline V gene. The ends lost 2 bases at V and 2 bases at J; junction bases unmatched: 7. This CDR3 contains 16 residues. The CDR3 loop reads CASSLRAGEPTDTQYF. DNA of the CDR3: TGTGCCAGCAGCTTAAGGGCGGGGGAGCCCACAGATACGCAGTATTTT.

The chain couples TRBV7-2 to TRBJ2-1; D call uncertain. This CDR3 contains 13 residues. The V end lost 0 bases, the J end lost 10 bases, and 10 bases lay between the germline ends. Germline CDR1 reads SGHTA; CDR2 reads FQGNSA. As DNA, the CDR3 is TGTGCCAGCAGCTTAGCCCCTCCGCGGGAGCAGTTCTTC. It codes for CASSLAPPREQFF.

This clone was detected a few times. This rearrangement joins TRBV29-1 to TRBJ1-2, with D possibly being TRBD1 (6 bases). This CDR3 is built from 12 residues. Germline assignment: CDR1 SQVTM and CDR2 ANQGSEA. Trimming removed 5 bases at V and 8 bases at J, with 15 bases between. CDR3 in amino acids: CSVFWGAVGYTF. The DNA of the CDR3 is TGCAGCGTTTTTTGGGGGGCTGTCGGCTACACCTTC. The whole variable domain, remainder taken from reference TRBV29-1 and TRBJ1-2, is SAVISQKPSRDICQRGTSLTIQCQVDSQVTMMFWYRQQPGQSLTLIATANQGSEATYESGFVIDKFPISRPNLTFSTLTVSNMSPEDSSIYLCSVFWGAVGYTFGSGTRLTVV.

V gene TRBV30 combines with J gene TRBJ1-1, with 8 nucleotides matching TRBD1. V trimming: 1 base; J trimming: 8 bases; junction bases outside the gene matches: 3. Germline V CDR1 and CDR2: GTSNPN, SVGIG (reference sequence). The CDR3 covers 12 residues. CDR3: CAWSGTGLEAFF. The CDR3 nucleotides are TGTGCCTGGAGTGGGACAGGGCTCGAAGCTTTCTTT.

The CDR3 region is CASSSWMDRSYEQYF. The CDR3 DNA follows: TGCGCCAGCAGCTCGTGGATGGACAGATCCTACGAGCAGTACTTC. The V and J genes are TRBV5-1 and TRBJ2-7, with D possibly matching TRBD1 (6 bases). From germline, CDR1 is SGHRS and CDR2 YFSETQ. V lost 3 bases to trimming and J lost 1 base, with 14 bases between them. This CDR3 contains 15 residues.

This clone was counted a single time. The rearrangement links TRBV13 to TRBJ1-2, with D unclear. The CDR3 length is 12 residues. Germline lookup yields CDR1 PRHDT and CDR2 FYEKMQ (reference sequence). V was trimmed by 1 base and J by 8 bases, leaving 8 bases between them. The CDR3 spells CASSLELGGYTF. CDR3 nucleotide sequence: TGTGCCAGCAGCTTAGAGCTGGGGGGCTACACCTTC.

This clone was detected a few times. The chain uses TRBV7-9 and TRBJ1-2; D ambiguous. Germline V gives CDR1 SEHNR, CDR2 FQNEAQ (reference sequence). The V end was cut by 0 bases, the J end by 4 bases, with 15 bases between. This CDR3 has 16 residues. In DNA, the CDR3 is TGTGCCAGCAGCTTAGCAGGAAACACCTTCGTCTATGGCTACACCTTC. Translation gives CASSLAGNTFVYGYTF.

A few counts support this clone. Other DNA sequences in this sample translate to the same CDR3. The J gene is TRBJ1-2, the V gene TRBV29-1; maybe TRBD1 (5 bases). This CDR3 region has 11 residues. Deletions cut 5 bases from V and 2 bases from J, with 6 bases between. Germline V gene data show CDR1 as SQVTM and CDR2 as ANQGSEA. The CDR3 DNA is TGCAGCGTTCGACAGAACTATGGCTACACCTTC. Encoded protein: CSVRQNYGYTF.

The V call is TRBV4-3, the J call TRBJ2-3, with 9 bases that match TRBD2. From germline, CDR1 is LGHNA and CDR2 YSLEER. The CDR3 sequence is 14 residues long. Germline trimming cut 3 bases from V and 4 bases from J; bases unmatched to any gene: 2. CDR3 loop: CASSHLAGPDTQYF. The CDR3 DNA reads TGCGCCAGCAGCCATCTAGCGGGACCAGATACGCAGTATTTT.

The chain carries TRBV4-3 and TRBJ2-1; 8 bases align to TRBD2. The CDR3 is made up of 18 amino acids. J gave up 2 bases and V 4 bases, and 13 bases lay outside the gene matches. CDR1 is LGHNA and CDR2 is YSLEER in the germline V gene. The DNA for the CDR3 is TGCGCCAGCAGCCTAGGTGGTCTTGAAGCGGGGGCCTACAATGAGCAGTTCTTC. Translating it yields CASSLGGLEAGAYNEQFF.

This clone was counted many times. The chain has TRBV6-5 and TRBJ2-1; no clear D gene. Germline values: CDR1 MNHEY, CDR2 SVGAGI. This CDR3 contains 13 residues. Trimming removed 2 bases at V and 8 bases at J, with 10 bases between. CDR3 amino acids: CASSYLAGHEQFF. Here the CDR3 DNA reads TGTGCCAGCAGTTACCTGGCCGGCCATGAGCAGTTCTTC.

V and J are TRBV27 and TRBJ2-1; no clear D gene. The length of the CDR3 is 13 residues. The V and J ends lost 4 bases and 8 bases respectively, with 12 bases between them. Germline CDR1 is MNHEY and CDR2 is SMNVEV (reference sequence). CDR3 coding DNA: TGTGCCAGCAGTTACCCAGACAACCATGAGCAGTTCTTC. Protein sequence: CASSYPDNHEQFF.

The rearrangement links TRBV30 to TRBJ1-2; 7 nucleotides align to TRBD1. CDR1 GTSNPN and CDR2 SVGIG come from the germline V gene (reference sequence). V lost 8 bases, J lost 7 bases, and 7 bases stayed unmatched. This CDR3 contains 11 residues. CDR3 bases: TGTGCCGGACACAGGGGTGGTGGCTACACCTTC. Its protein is CAGHRGGGYTF.

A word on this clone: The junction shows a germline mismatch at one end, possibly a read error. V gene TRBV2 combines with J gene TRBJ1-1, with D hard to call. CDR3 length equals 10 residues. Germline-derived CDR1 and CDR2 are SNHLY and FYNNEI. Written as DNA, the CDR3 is TGTGCCAGCAGGATTGGGTCGGCCTGCTTT. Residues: CASRIGSACF. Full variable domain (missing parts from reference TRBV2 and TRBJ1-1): EPEVTQTPSHQVTQMGQEVILRCVPISNHLYFYWYRQILGQKVEFLVSFYNNEISEKSEIFDDQFSVERPDGSNFTLKIRSTKLEDSAMYFCASRIGSACFGQGTRLTVV.

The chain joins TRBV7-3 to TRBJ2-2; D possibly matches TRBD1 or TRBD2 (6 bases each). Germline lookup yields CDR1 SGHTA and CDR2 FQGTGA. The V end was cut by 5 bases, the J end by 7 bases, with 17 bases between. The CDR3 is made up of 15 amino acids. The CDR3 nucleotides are TGTGCCAGCAGCCCCAGGGTGGGGGGCGGCGGGGAGCTGTTTTTT. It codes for CASSPRVGGGGELFF.

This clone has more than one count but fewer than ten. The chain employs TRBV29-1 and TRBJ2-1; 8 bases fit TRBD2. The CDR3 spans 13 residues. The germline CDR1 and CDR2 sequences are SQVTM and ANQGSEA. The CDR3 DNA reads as TGCACGACTCGGGGGGGCCGGTACAATGAGCAGTTCTTC. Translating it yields CTTRGGRYNEQFF.